A selection of T cell receptor beta chains follows, all from one sample in a study of shared clonotypes between healthy human individuals. Clones were read by immunoSEQ multiplex PCR, and TCRdb kept only the in-frame ones, dropping some. The data contain some 790,000 clones, roughly 72% of them seen just once; the ten biggest clones take up about 1.7%. Input material: memory CD4+ T cells sorted from blood. The receptors originated from a woman aged 25 to 45 in good health. The CDR3 runs from the conserved cysteine through the conserved F or W. D genes are given only for firm matches. Expanded clones get a size class; other rows say once, few or many, or leave the size out.

V gene,J gene,D gene,CDR3 length,clone size,CDR3 protein,CDR3 DNA
TRBV2,TRBJ1-2,.,13,once,CASGDTGNYGYTF,TGTGCCAGCGGGGACACTGGAAACTATGGCTACACCTTC
TRBV19,TRBJ2-1,.,16,.,CASSIGGRVFWARQFF,TGTGCCAGTAGTATAGGTGGGAGAGTCTTTTGGGCACGGCAGTTCTTC
TRBV10-3,TRBJ1-1,.,13,many,CAISEGGNTEAFF,TGTGCCATCAGTGAAGGAGGGAACACTGAAGCTTTCTTT
TRBV7-8,TRBJ2-7,TRBD2,14,.,CASNLAGSSYEQYF,TGTGCCAGCAATCTAGCGGGATCCTCCTACGAGCAGTACTTC
TRBV10-1,TRBJ2-3,TRBD2,15,.,CASSPGTSVGDTQYF,TGCGCCAGCAGCCCCGGGACTAGCGTGGGGGATACGCAGTATTTT
TRBV9,TRBJ1-1,.,12,.,CASSVEEGGAFF,TGTGCCAGCAGCGTAGAAGAGGGTGGCGCTTTCTTT
TRBV28,TRBJ2-5,TRBD1,13,.,CASSRQGRETQYF,TGTGCCAGCAGTAGACAGGGGAGAGAGACCCAGTACTTC
TRBV19,TRBJ2-1,TRBD2,13,.,CASTLAGAYEQFF,TGTGCCAGTACCCTAGCGGGAGCGTATGAGCAGTTCTTC
TRBV25-1,TRBJ2-3,.,12,.,CASTLQGDTQYF,TGTGCCAGCACCTTACAGGGAGATACGCAGTATTTT
TRBV15,TRBJ2-7,.,17,.,CATSRDSGGDVSYEQYF,TGTGCCACCAGCAGAGACTCAGGAGGGGATGTATCCTACGAGCAGTACTTC
TRBV10-3,TRBJ2-2,.,17,.,CAISESPWTANTGELFF,TGTGCCATCAGTGAGTCCCCTTGGACAGCGAACACCGGGGAGCTGTTTTTT
TRBV7-2,TRBJ2-5,.,13,.,CASGTRVQETQYF,TGTGCCAGCGGGACACGGGTCCAAGAGACCCAGTACTTC
TRBV19,TRBJ2-1,TRBD2,16,few,CASSPQPAGGYNEQFF,TGTGCCAGTAGTCCGCAGCCAGCGGGAGGGTACAATGAGCAGTTCTTC
TRBV5-1,TRBJ1-1,.,14,.,CASSFEQGNTEAFF,TGCGCCAGCAGCTTCGAACAGGGGAACACTGAAGCTTTCTTT
TRBV7-8,TRBJ1-5,.,16,many,CASSLGSGMVDQPQHF,TGTGCCAGCAGCTTAGGGTCAGGGATGGTTGATCAGCCCCAGCATTTT
TRBV28,TRBJ2-7,TRBD2,13,.,CASKGGSRYEQYF,TGTGCCAGCAAGGGCGGGAGTAGATACGAGCAGTACTTC
TRBV14,TRBJ2-2,TRBD2,16,.,CASSLTEREGPGELFF,TGTGCCAGCAGCCTAACCGAGCGGGAGGGTCCCGGGGAGCTGTTTTTT
TRBV5-6,TRBJ2-7,.,14,few,CASSLGEHLYEQYF,TGTGCCAGCAGCTTGGGGGAGCACCTCTACGAGCAGTACTTC
TRBV7-2,TRBJ1-2,.,12,.,CASSLGVYGYTF,TGTGCCAGCAGCTTAGGGGTCTATGGCTACACCTTC
TRBV18,TRBJ1-1,TRBD1,14,.,CASSPRQGRTEAFF,TGTGCCAGCTCACCACGACAGGGGAGAACTGAAGCTTTCTTT
TRBV6-5,TRBJ2-7,.,13,.,CASRSLPSYEQYF,TGTGCCAGCAGGAGTTTACCCTCCTACGAGCAGTACTTC
TRBV19,TRBJ1-5,TRBD1,13,.,CASSGQGDQPQHF,TGTGCCAGTAGTGGGCAGGGGGATCAGCCCCAGCATTTT
TRBV18,TRBJ2-3,.,15,.,CASSPSGTGTDTQYF,TGTGCCAGCTCACCATCCGGGACTGGCACAGATACGCAGTATTTT
TRBV18,TRBJ1-1,.,13,.,CASSEGENTEAFF,TGTGCCAGCTCAGAGGGGGAGAACACTGAAGCTTTCTTT
TRBV25-1,TRBJ2-1,.,18,.,CASSEYVGVGTGYNEQFF,TGTGCCAGCAGTGAATATGTTGGGGTCGGGACTGGCTACAATGAGCAGTTCTTC
TRBV30,TRBJ1-5,.,13,.,CAWNRNRDQPQHF,TGTGCCTGGAACAGAAACCGAGATCAGCCCCAGCATTTT
TRBV7-8,TRBJ2-3,TRBD2,16,.,CASSLKGGLGTDTQYF,TGTGCCAGCAGCTTAAAGGGCGGACTAGGCACAGATACGCAGTATTTT
TRBV2,TRBJ1-2,.,14,.,CASSVEQSNYGYTF,TGTGCCAGCAGTGTGGAACAGTCTAACTATGGCTACACCTTC
TRBV2,TRBJ2-3,TRBD2,13,.,CASLSGRTDTQYF,TGTGCCAGCCTTAGCGGGAGAACAGATACGCAGTATTTT
TRBV7-2,TRBJ2-1,.,12,.,CASSLFGTNQFF,TGTGCCAGCAGCTTATTTGGGACAAACCAGTTCTTC
TRBV27,TRBJ2-6,TRBD1,17,.,CASSRTGGISGANVLTF,TGTGCCAGCAGTCGGACAGGGGGAATATCTGGGGCCAACGTCCTGACTTTC
TRBV7-3,TRBJ2-3,TRBD2,14,.,CASKSSGATDTQYF,TGTGCCAGCAAATCTAGCGGGGCCACAGATACGCAGTATTTT
TRBV5-5,TRBJ1-2,.,13,.,CASNLQDNYGYTF,TGTGCCAGCAACCTACAGGACAACTATGGCTACACCTTC
TRBV2,TRBJ1-2,TRBD1,12,.,CASSYRGGGYTF,TGTGCCAGCAGTTACAGGGGCGGGGGCTACACCTTC
TRBV7-2,TRBJ2-7,.,16,.,CASSIGPGVDPYEQYF,TGTGCCAGCAGCATAGGCCCAGGGGTGGATCCTTACGAGCAGTACTTC
TRBV19,TRBJ2-3,TRBD1,17,.,CASSPHLGTGVKDTQYF,TGTGCCAGTAGTCCACACCTTGGGACAGGGGTGAAAGATACGCAGTATTTT
TRBV25-1,TRBJ2-1,.,11,many,CASSEHNEQFF,TGTGCCAGCAGTGAGCACAATGAGCAGTTCTTC
TRBV6-1,TRBJ2-5,.,13,few,CASSPTVGGTQYF,TGTGCCAGCAGTCCGACGGTCGGGGGGACCCAGTACTTC
TRBV19,TRBJ1-1,.,14,.,CASSMGQAGTEAFF,TGTGCCAGTAGTATGGGGCAGGCGGGGACTGAAGCTTTCTTT
TRBV7-6,TRBJ2-2,.,18,once,CASSFPGFSRPSTGELFF,TGTGCCAGCAGCTTTCCGGGATTTTCTCGACCTTCCACCGGGGAGCTGTTTTTT
TRBV11-2,TRBJ2-4,TRBD1,14,.,CASSHRTGENIQYF,TGTGCCAGCAGCCACAGGACAGGGGAAAACATTCAGTACTTC
TRBV6-1,TRBJ1-2,.,13,once,CASSVADNYGYTF,TGTGCCAGCAGTGTAGCCGATAACTATGGCTACACCTTC
TRBV4-1,TRBJ2-7,.,13,few,CASSQGLSSEQYF,TGCGCCAGCAGCCAGGGACTGTCATCTGAGCAGTACTTC
TRBV18,TRBJ2-1,TRBD1,15,.,CASSNRTGDYNEQFF,TGTGCCAGCTCAAATCGGACAGGGGACTACAATGAGCAGTTCTTC
TRBV5-1,TRBJ2-7,.,14,few,CASSPGRTLYEQYF,TGCGCCAGCAGCCCGGGACGAACCCTCTACGAGCAGTACTTC
TRBV6-1,TRBJ1-1,.,13,few,CASSVPGGTEAFF,TGTGCCAGCAGTGTTCCGGGGGGCACTGAAGCTTTCTTT
TRBV19,TRBJ1-2,TRBD1,17,once,CASSIIYGNRGVDGYTF,TGTGCCAGTAGTATAATCTATGGTAACAGGGGAGTTGATGGCTACACCTTC
TRBV6-1,TRBJ2-3,.,13,few,CASKGGRVDTQYF,TGTGCCAGCAAGGGCGGGCGGGTAGATACGCAGTATTTT
TRBV9,TRBJ2-3,.,14,.,CASSVGGSTDTQYF,TGTGCCAGCAGCGTCGGCGGGAGCACAGATACGCAGTATTTT
TRBV5-1,TRBJ2-3,.,16,once,CASSPLLAAPPDTQYF,TGCGCCAGCAGCCCCCTACTAGCAGCCCCCCCAGATACGCAGTATTTT
TRBV1,TRBJ2-2,.,17,.,CTSSQVTSGTHTGELFF,TGCACCAGCAGCCAAGTTACTAGCGGGACCCACACCGGGGAGCTGTTTTTT
TRBV6-1,TRBJ2-3,.,15,.,CASSDSVFSPDTQYF,TGTGCCAGCAGTGATTCTGTTTTTAGCCCAGATACGCAGTATTTT
TRBV28,TRBJ2-2,.,15,.,CASSFSQQPTGELFF,TGTGCCAGCAGTTTCTCACAGCAACCCACCGGGGAGCTGTTTTTT
TRBV19,TRBJ1-1,.,16,.,CASSIGLGSLGTEAFF,TGTGCCAGTAGTATCGGGCTGGGATCCCTTGGCACTGAAGCTTTCTTT
TRBV6-6,TRBJ1-1,TRBD1,16,once,CASSYTRQGADTEAFF,TGTGCCAGCAGTTACACACGCCAGGGGGCGGACACTGAAGCTTTCTTT
TRBV19,TRBJ1-5,.,17,.,CASSIWGRGRVDQPQHF,TGTGCCAGTAGTATTTGGGGAAGGGGCCGGGTGGATCAGCCCCAGCATTTT
TRBV6-6,TRBJ1-1,.,13,.,CASSPGANTEAFF,TGTGCCAGCAGCCCGGGAGCGAACACTGAAGCTTTCTTT